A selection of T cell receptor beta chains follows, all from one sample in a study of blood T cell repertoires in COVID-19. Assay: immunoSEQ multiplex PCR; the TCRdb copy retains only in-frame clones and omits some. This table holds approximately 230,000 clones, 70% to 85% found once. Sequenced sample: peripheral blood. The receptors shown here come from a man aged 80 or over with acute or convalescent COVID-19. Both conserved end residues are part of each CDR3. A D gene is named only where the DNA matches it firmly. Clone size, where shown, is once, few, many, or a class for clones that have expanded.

CDR3: CASSLRDSGNTIYF
DNA: TGTGCCAGCTCCCTCCGGGACAGTGGAAACACCATATATTTT
D: TRBD1
J: TRBJ1-3
size: -
V: TRBV18
length: 14

CDR3: CASSWTSGGNQPQHF
DNA: TGCGCCAGCAGCTGGACAAGTGGGGGCAATCAGCCCCAGCATTTT
D: -
J: TRBJ1-5
size: -
V: TRBV5-1
length: 15

CDR3: CASSPQGRQSGNTIYF
DNA: TGTGCCAGCTCACCACAGGGCCGACAGTCAGGAAACACCATATATTTT
D: -
J: TRBJ1-3
size: -
V: TRBV18
length: 16

CDR3: CASSPRRDATYEQYF
DNA: TGTGCCAGTAGTCCCCGGCGGGACGCAACCTACGAGCAGTACTTC
D: -
J: TRBJ2-7
size: -
V: TRBV19
length: 15

CDR3: CASSSSYNSPLHF
DNA: TGTGCCAGCAGTTCATCCTATAATTCACCCCTCCACTTT
D: -
J: TRBJ1-6
size: -
V: TRBV27
length: 13

CDR3: CASSPTGNRNQPQHF
DNA: TGTGCCAGCAGCCCGACAGGTAATCGCAATCAGCCCCAGCATTTT
D: -
J: TRBJ1-5
size: few
V: TRBV6-5
length: 15

CDR3: CASSEYFGGGEQFF
DNA: TGTGCCAGCAGTGAATATTTCGGGGGAGGTGAGCAGTTCTTC
D: -
J: TRBJ2-1
size: -
V: TRBV25-1
length: 14

CDR3: CASSKVEGQGTYNEQFF
DNA: TGTGCCAGCAGCAAAGTAGAAGGACAGGGCACTTACAATGAGCAGTTCTTC
D: -
J: TRBJ2-1
size: -
V: TRBV21-1
length: 17

CDR3: CASTDQRLSGGRNEQFF
DNA: TGTGCCAGTACAGATCAGAGGCTAAGCGGGGGGAGGAATGAGCAGTTCTTC
D: TRBD2
J: TRBJ2-1
size: -
V: TRBV19
length: 17

CDR3: CASSVAPGIGYEQYF
DNA: TGTGCCAGCAGCGTAGCCCCAGGGATCGGCTACGAGCAGTACTTC
D: -
J: TRBJ2-7
size: -
V: TRBV9
length: 15

CDR3: CASTPKGVQNTGELFF
DNA: TGTGCCAGCACCCCCAAAGGGGTGCAGAACACCGGGGAGCTGTTTTTT
D: -
J: TRBJ2-2
size: -
V: TRBV27
length: 16

CDR3: CASSGTGTEAFF
DNA: TGTGCCAGCAGTGGGACAGGCACTGAAGCTTTCTTT
D: TRBD1
J: TRBJ1-1
size: -
V: TRBV2
length: 12

CDR3: CASSEGQVSEAFF
DNA: TGTGCCAGCAGTGAAGGACAGGTCTCTGAAGCTTTCTTT
D: -
J: TRBJ1-1
size: -
V: TRBV2
length: 13

CDR3: CASRLQGGNQPQHF
DNA: TGTGCCAGCAGATTACAGGGAGGGAATCAGCCCCAGCATTTT
D: -
J: TRBJ1-5
size: -
V: TRBV2
length: 14

CDR3: CASRLLAGSSDTQYF
DNA: TGTGCCAGCAGGTTACTAGCGGGGAGTTCAGATACGCAGTATTTT
D: TRBD2
J: TRBJ2-3
size: -
V: TRBV2
length: 15

CDR3: CASSLWGQGRADTQYF
DNA: TGTGCCAGCAGTTTATGGGGACAGGGGCGTGCAGATACGCAGTATTTT
D: TRBD1
J: TRBJ2-3
size: -
V: TRBV28
length: 16

CDR3: CASSSHGSGTEAFF
DNA: TGTGCCAGCAGCTCTCATGGCTCGGGCACTGAAGCTTTCTTT
D: -
J: TRBJ1-1
size: -
V: TRBV3-1/TRBV3-2
length: 14

CDR3: CASSIPGGRRGYTF
DNA: TGTGCCAGTAGTATACCAGGGGGTAGAAGGGGCTACACCTTC
D: TRBD1
J: TRBJ1-2
size: -
V: TRBV19
length: 14

CDR3: CATSEGQPGHQPQHF
DNA: TGTGCCACCAGTGAGGGACAGCCAGGCCATCAGCCCCAGCATTTT
D: TRBD1
J: TRBJ1-5
size: -
V: TRBV24-1
length: 15

CDR3: CASRFPSKINTGELFF
DNA: TGTGCAAGTCGCTTCCCCAGTAAAATTAACACCGGGGAGCTGTTTTTT
D: -
J: TRBJ2-2
size: once
V: TRBV12-2
length: 16

CDR3: CAWSVTGTTEAFF
DNA: TGTGCCTGGAGTGTGACAGGCACCACTGAAGCTTTCTTT
D: -
J: TRBJ1-1
size: -
V: TRBV30
length: 13

CDR3: CASSQDGRLYTDTQYF
DNA: TGCGCCAGCAGCCAAGATGGGAGGCTTTACACAGATACGCAGTATTTT
D: -
J: TRBJ2-3
size: -
V: TRBV4-1
length: 16

CDR3: CASSRSGTGYSGSYNEQFF
DNA: TGTGCCAGCTCCCGCTCCGGGACAGGCTACTCCGGCTCCTACAATGAGCAGTTCTTC
D: TRBD1
J: TRBJ2-1
size: -
V: TRBV18
length: 19